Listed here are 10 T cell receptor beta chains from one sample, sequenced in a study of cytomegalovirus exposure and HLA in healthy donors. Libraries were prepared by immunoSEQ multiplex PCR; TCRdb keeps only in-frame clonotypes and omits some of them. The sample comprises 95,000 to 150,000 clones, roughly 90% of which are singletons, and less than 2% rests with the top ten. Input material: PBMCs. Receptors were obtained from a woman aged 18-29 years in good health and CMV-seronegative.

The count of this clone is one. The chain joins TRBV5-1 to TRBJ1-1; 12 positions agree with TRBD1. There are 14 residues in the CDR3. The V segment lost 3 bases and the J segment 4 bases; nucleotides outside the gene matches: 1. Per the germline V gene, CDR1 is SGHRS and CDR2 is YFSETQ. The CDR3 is CASSWGQGATEAFF. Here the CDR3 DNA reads TGCGCCAGCAGCTGGGGACAGGGGGCCACTGAAGCTTTCTTT.

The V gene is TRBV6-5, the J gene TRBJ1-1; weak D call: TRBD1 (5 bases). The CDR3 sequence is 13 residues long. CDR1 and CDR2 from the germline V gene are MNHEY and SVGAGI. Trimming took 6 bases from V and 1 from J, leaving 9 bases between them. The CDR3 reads CASSPRGNTEAFF. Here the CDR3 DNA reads TGTGCCAGCAGCCCTAGGGGGAACACTGAAGCTTTCTTT.

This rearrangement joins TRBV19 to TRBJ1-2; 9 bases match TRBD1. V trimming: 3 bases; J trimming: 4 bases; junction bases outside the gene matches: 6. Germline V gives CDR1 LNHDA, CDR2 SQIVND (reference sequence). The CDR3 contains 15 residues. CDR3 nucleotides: TGTGCCAGTAGTATTGCCGGGACAGGGACCTATGGCTACACCTTC. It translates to CASSIAGTGTYGYTF.

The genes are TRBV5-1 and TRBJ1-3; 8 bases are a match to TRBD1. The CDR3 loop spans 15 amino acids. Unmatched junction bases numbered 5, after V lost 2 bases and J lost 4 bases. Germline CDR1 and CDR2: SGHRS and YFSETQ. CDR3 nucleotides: TGCGCCAGCAGCTTCCAGGGGGCGCGCGGAAACACCATATATTTT. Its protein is CASSFQGARGNTIYF.

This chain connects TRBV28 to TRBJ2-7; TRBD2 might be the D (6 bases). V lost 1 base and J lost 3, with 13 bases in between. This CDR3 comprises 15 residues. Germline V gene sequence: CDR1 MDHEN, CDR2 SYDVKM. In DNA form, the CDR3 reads TGTGCCAGCAGTTTATACGGGAGCGGTCTCTACGAGCAGTACTTC. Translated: CASSLYGSGLYEQYF.

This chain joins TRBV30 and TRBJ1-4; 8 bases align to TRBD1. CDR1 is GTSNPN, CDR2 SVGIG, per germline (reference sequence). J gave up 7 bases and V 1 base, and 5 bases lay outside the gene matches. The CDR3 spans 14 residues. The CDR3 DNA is TGTGCCTGGAGTGCGGACAGGGTGGGTGAAAAACTGTTTTTT. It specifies CAWSADRVGEKLFF. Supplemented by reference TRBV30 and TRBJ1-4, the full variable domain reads SQTIHQWPATLVQPVGSPLSLECTVEGTSNPNLYWYRQAAGRGLQLLFYSVGIGQISSEVPQNLSASRPQDRQFILSSKKLLLSDSGFYLCAWSADRVGEKLFFGSGTQLSVL.

The CDR3 region is CASVQTGGRTEAFF. CDR3 in DNA: TGTGCTAGTGTCCAAACAGGGGGCCGTACTGAAGCTTTCTTT. This chain uses TRBV12-5 with TRBJ1-1; 9 bases are shared with TRBD1. The CDR3 has 14 residues. V gave up 7 bases and J gave up 5 bases; unmatched junction bases: 8. Germline-derived CDR1 and CDR2 are LGHNT and FRNRAP. Together with reference TRBV12-5 and TRBJ1-1, the CDR3 gives the full variable domain: DARVTQTPRHKVTEMGQEVTMRCQPILGHNTVFWYRQTMMQGLELLAYFRNRAPLDDSGMPKDRFSAEMPDATLATLKIQPSEPRDSAVYFCASVQTGGRTEAFFGQGTRLTVV.

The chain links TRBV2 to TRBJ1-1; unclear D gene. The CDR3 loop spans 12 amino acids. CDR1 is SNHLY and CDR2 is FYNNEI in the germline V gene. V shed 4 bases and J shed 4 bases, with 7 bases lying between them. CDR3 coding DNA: TGTGCCAGCAGTGGAGGGCTCACTGAAGCTTTCTTT. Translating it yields CASSGGLTEAFF. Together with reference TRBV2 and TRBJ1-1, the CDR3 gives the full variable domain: EPEVTQTPSHQVTQMGQEVILRCVPISNHLYFYWYRQILGQKVEFLVSFYNNEISEKSEIFDDQFSVERPDGSNFTLKIRSTKLEDSAMYFCASSGGLTEAFFGQGTRLTVV.

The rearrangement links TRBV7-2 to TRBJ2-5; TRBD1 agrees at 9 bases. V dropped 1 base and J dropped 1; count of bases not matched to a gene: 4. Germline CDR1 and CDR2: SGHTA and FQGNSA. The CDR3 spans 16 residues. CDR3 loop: CASSLGGQGFQETQYF. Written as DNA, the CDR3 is TGTGCCAGCAGCTTAGGGGGACAGGGTTTCCAAGAGACCCAGTACTTC.

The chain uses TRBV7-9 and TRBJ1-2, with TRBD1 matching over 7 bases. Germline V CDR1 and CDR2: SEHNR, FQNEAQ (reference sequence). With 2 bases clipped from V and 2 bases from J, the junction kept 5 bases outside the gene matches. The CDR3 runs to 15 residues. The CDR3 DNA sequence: TGTGCCAGCAGCTTACAGGGACAGAAAAACTATGGCTACACCTTC. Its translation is CASSLQGQKNYGYTF.